This TCR beta chain emerged from a study of breast tumors, draining lymph nodes, adjacent tissues. Breast cancer patients provided tissue from their axillary draining lymph nodes. The germline CDR1 and CDR2 sequences are KGHDR and SFDVKD. The CDR3 loop spans 18 amino acids. Germline trimming cut 6 bases from V and 2 bases from J; bases unmatched to any gene: 14. TCRdb re-derived calls from the multiplex PCR reads in MiXCR, one entry per CDR3 protein. The data hold over 150,000 distinct CDR3 sequences, with roughly a third observed a single time. Sequencing was done on a sample of axillary lymph node tissue. The receptor comes from a female donor with breast cancer. Some clones in this sample may be carry-over from other donors' samples. V usage is TRBV24-1 and J usage is TRBJ1-2, with 10 bases that match TRBD1. This chain's CDR3 is CATSFSGTGVPLNYGYTF. The CDR3 DNA reads TGTGCCACCAGTTTTTCCGGGACAGGGGTCCCCTTGAACTATGGCTACACCTTC.